The clone carrying this T cell receptor (beta chain) appeared once. This record comes from a study of cytomegalovirus exposure and HLA in healthy donors. The CDR3 spans 13 residues. Germline V gene lookup returns CDR1 GTSNPN and CDR2 SVGIG (reference sequence). V lost 2 bases, J lost 3 bases, and 10 bases lay in between. The PCR employed 60 Vbeta primers together with 13 Jbeta primers. Sequenced by immunoSEQ multiplex PCR; TCRdb stores in-frame clones only, minus some. The data contain around 150,000 clones, 75% of them singletons. The sample taken for sequencing was PBMCs. The chain combines TRBV30 with TRBJ1-2, with a possible D match to TRBD1 (5 bases). The clonotype originates from a man in his late teens or twenties in good health and CMV-seronegative. The CDR3 coding sequence is TGTGCCTGGAGTATGGGCAGGGACTATGGCTACACCTTC. This translates into CAWSMGRDYGYTF.